This T cell receptor beta chain was identified during a study of graft-versus-host responses after intestinal transplantation. Here immunoSEQ multiplex PCR was the method, and the copy in TCRdb shows in-frame clones only, minus some. In the table there are roughly 97,000 clones, 80% to 95% of which are singletons. This specimen consisted of PBMCs, obtained approximately 470 days after intestinal transplant. The origin of this receptor is a human patient who received an intestinal transplant, so some T cells may come from the graft donor.

The CDR3 here is CASSQEGRQVGELFF. The CDR3 DNA reads as TGTGCCAGCAGCCAAGAGGGGCGCCAGGTCGGGGAGCTGTTTTTT. The chain joins TRBV4-2 to TRBJ2-2; possibly TRBD1 for D (5 bases). The CDR3 runs to 15 residues. From germline, CDR1 is LGHNA and CDR2 YNFKEQ. V was clipped by 0 bases and J by 7 bases, with 12 bases between them.